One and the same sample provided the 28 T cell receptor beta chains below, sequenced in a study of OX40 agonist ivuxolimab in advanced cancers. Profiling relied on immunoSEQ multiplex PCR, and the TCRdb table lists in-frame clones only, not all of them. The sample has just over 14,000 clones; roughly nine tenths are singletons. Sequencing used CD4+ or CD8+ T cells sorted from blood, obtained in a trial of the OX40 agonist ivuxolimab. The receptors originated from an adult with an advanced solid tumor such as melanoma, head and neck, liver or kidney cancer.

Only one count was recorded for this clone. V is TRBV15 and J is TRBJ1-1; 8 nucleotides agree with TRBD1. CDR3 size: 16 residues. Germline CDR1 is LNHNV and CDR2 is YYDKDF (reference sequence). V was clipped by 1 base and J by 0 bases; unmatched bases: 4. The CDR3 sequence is CATSRVQGGMNTEAFF. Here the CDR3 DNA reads TGTGCCACCAGCAGAGTACAGGGGGGGATGAACACTGAAGCTTTCTTT.

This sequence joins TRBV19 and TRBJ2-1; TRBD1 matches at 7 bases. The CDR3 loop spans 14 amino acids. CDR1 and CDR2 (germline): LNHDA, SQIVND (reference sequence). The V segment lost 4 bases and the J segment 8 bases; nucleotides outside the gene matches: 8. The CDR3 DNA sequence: TGTGCCAGTAGTACGAAGGACAGGTTCGATGAGCAGTTCTTC. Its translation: CASSTKDRFDEQFF.

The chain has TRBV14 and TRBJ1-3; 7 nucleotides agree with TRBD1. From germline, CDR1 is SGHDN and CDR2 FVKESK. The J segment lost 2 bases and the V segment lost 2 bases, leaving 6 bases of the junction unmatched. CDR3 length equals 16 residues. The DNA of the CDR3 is TGTGCCAGCAGCCAACGCTCCAGGGGGGCTGGAAACACCATATATTTT. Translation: CASSQRSRGAGNTIYF.

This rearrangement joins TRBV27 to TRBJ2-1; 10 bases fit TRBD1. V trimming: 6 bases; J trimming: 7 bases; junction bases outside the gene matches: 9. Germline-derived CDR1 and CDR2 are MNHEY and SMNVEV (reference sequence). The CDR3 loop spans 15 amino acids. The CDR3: CASRGRPGQGNEQFF. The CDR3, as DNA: TGTGCCAGCAGGGGGAGGCCGGGACAGGGGAATGAGCAGTTCTTC.

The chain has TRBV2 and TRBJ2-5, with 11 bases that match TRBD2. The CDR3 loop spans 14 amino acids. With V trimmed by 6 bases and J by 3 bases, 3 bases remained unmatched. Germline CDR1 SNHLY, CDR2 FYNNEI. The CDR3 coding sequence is TGTGCCAGCAGACCGACTAGCGGGGAAGAGACCCAGTACTTC. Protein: CASRPTSGEETQYF.

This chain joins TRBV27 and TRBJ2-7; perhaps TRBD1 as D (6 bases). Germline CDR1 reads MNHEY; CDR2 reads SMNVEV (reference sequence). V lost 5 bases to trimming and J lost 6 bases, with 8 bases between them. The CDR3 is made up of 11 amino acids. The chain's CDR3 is CASSQGSEQYF. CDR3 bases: TGTGCCAGCAGTCAGGGGAGCGAGCAGTACTTC.

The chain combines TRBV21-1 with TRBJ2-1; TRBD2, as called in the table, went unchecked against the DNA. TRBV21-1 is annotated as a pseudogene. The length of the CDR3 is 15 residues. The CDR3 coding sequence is TGTGCCAGCAGCAAACCCGGGACTATCTACAATGAGCAGTTCTTC. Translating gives CASSKPGTIYNEQFF.

The CDR3 DNA reads as TGTGCCAGCAAGGCGGCAGGGGGCTTTACCGGGGAGCTGTTTTTT. Encoded protein: CASKAAGGFTGELFF. The chain is built from TRBV19 and TRBJ2-2; 8 nucleotides align to TRBD1. The CDR3 consists of 15 residues. The germline CDR1 and CDR2 sequences are LNHDA and SQIVND (reference sequence). Trimming removed 9 bases from V and 5 bases from J; junction bases left unmatched: 11.

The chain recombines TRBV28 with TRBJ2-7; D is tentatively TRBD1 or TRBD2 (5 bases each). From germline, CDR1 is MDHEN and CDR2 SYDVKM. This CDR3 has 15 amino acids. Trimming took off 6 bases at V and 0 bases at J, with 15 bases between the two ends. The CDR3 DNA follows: TGTGCCAGCAGCACACCCGGGACGTCCTCCTACGAGCAGTACTTC. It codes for CASSTPGTSSYEQYF.

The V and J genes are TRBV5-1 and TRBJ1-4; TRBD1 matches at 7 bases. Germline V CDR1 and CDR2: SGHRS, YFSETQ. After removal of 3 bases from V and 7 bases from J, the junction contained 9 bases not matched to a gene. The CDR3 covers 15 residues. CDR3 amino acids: CASSSETGELEKLFF. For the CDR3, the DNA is TGCGCCAGCAGCTCCGAAACAGGGGAGCTTGAAAAACTGTTTTTT.

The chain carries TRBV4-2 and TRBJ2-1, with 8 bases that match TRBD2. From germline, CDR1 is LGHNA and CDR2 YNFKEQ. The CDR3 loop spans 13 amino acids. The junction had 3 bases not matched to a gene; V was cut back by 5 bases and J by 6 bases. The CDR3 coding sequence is TGTGCCAGCAGCTACGGACTAGCCAATGAGCAGTTCTTC. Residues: CASSYGLANEQFF.

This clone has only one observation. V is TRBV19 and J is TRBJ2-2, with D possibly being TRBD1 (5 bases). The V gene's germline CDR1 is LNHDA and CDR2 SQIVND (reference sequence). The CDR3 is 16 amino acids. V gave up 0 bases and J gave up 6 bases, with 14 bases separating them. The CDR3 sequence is CASSIDSQVFAGELFF. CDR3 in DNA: TGTGCCAGTAGTATAGATTCACAGGTTTTCGCCGGGGAGCTGTTTTTT. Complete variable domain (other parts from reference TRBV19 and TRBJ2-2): DGGITQSPKYLFRKEGQNVTLSCEQNLNHDAMYWYRQDPGQGLRLIYYSQIVNDFQKGDIAEGYSVSREKKESFPLTVTSAQKNPTAFYLCASSIDSQVFAGELFFGEGSRLTVL.

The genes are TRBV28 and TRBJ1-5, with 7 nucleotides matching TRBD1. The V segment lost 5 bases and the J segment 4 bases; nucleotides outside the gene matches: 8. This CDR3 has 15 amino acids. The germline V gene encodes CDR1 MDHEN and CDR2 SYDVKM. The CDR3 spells CASSLVTGSNQPQHF. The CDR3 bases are TGTGCCAGCAGTCTCGTGACAGGGTCAAATCAGCCCCAGCATTTT.

The CDR3: CASSLRLAGEQYF. CDR3 DNA sequence: TGTGCCAGCAGCTTAAGACTAGCGGGCGAGCAGTACTTC. The chain joins TRBV11-3 to TRBJ2-7; the match to TRBD2 covers 10 bases. V lost 2 bases to trimming and J lost 6 bases; unmatched junction nucleotides: 1. The CDR3 covers 13 residues. CDR1 is SGHNT and CDR2 is YENEEA in the germline V gene.

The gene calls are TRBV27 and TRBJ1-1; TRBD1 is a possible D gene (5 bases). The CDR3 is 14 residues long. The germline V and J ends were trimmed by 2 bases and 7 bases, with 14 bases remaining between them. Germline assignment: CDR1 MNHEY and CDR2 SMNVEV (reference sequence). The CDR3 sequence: CASSLRGITYEAFF. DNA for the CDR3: TGTGCCAGCAGTTTACGGGGGATAACCTATGAAGCTTTCTTT.

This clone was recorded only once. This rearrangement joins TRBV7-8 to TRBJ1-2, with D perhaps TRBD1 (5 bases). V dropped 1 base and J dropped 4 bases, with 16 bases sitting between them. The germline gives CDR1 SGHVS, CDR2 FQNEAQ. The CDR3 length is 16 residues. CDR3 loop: CASSLGGEGDPYGYTF. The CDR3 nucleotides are TGTGCCAGCAGCTTAGGGGGGGAGGGAGACCCCTATGGCTACACCTTC. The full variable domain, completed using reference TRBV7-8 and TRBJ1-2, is GAGVSQSPRYKVAKRGQDVALRCDPISGHVSLFWYQQALGQGPEFLTYFQNEAQLDKSGLPSDRFFAERPEGSVSTLKIQRTQQEDSAVYLCASSLGGEGDPYGYTFGSGTRLTVV.

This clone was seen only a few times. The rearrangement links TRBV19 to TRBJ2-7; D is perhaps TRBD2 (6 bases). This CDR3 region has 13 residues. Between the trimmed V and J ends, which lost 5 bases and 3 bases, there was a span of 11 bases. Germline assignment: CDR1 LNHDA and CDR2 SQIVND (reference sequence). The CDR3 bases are TGTGCCAGTAGTCCCCGGGACTTCTACGAGCAGTACTTC. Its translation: CASSPRDFYEQYF.

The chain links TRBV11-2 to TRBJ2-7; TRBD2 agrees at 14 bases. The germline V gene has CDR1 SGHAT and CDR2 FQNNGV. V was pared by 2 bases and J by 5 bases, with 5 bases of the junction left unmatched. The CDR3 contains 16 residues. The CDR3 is CASSLSPGLAGDEQYF. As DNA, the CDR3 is TGTGCCAGCAGCTTAAGTCCGGGACTAGCGGGAGACGAGCAGTACTTC. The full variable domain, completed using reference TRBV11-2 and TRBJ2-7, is EAGVAQSPRYKIIEKRQSVAFWCNPISGHATLYWYQQILGQGPKLLIQFQNNGVVDDSQLPKDRFSAERLKGVDSTLKIQPAKLEDSAVYLCASSLSPGLAGDEQYFGPGTRLTVT.

CDR3 coding DNA: TGTGCCAGCAGCAGTACCTACGAGCAGTACTTC. It translates to CASSSTYEQYF. The rearrangement links TRBV5-6 to TRBJ2-7; no definite D call. Germline CDR1 is SGHDT and CDR2 is YYEEEE. Trimming left V 4 bases short and J 2 bases short, with 4 bases between. The CDR3 runs 11 residues.

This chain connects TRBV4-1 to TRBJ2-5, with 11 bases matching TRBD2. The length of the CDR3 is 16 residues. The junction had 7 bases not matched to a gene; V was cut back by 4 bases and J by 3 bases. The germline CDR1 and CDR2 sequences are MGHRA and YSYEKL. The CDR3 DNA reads TGCGCCAGCAGCCCAAGAGGGACTAGCGGTGAAGAGACCCAGTACTTC. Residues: CASSPRGTSGEETQYF.

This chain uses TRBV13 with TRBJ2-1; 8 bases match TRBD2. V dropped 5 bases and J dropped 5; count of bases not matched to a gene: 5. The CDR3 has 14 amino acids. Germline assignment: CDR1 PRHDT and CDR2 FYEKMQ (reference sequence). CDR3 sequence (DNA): TGTGCCAGCAGCCTGGGCGGGGGGCACAATGAGCAGTTCTTC. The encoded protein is CASSLGGGHNEQFF.

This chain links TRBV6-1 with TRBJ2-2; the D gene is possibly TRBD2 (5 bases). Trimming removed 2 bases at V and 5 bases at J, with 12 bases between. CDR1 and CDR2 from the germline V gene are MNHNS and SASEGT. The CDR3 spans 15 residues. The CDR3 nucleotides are TGTGCCAGCAGTGAAAGAGGGCTACTTACCGGGGAGCTGTTTTTT. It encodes CASSERGLLTGELFF.

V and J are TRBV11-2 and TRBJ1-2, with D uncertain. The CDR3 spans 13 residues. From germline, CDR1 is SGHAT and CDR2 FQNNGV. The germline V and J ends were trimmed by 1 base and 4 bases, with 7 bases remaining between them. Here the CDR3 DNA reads TGTGCCAGCAGCTTAGCAGGAATCTATGGCTACACCTTC. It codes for CASSLAGIYGYTF.

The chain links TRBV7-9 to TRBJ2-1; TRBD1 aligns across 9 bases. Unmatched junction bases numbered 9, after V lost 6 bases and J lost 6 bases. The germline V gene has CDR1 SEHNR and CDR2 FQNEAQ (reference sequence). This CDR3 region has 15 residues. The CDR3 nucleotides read TGTGCCAGCAGTTCCCCCGGGACAGGGCTCAATGAGCAGTTCTTC. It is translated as CASSSPGTGLNEQFF.

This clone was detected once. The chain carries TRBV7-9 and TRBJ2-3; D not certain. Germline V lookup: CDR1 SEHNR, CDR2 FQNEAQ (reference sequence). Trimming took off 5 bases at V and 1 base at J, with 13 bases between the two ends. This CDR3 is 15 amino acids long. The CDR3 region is CASSPTSDRTDTQYF. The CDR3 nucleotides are TGTGCCAGCAGCCCAACCTCGGACCGCACAGATACGCAGTATTTT.

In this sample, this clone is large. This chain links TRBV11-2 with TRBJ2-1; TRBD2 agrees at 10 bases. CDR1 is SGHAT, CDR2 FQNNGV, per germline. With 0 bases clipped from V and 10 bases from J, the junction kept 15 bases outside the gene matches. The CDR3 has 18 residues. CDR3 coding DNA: TGTGCCAGCAGCTTAGATCGAGGACTAGCGGACCTACAAGGGGAGCAGTTCTTC. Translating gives CASSLDRGLADLQGEQFF.

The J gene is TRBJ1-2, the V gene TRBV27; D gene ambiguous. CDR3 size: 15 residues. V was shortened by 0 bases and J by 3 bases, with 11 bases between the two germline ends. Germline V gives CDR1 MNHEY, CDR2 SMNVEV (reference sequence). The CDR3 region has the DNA TGTGCCAGCAGTTTATCCCTCAACGGACACTATGGCTACACCTTC. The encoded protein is CASSLSLNGHYGYTF.

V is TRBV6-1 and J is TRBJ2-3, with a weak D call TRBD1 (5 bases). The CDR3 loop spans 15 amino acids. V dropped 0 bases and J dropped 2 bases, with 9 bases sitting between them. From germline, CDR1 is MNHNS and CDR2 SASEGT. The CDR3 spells CASSEADKYTDTQYF. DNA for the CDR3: TGTGCCAGCAGTGAAGCGGACAAGTACACAGATACGCAGTATTTT.